The rows below give T cell receptor beta chains drawn from one sample of a study of shared clonotypes between healthy human individuals. TCRdb keeps only in-frame clones here, not all; method: immunoSEQ multiplex PCR. The table includes 2.3 million or so clones, over 85% detected once. Sequenced: naive CD4+ T cells from PBMCs. Receptors were obtained from a man between 18 and 35 years old in good health. Some clones in this sample may be carry-over from other donors' samples. The CDR3 runs from the conserved cysteine through the conserved F or W. Each record gives: V gene, CDR3 length, clone size, D gene, J gene, CDR3 DNA, CDR3 protein. A D gene is named only where the DNA matches it firmly. The size entry is marked missing in some rows and otherwise reads once, few, many or a size class.

>TRBV27|20|once|TRBD2|TRBJ2-1
TGTGCCAGCAGTAAACGGGGGGGACTAGCGGGAGAGGGGTCCTACAATGAGCAGTTCTTC
CASSKRGGLAGEGSYNEQFF
>TRBV7-3|15|NA|NA|TRBJ2-2
TGTGCCAGCAGCTTATGGGGGCCGAACACCGGGGAGCTGTTTTTT
CASSLWGPNTGELFF
>TRBV4-3|17|once|NA|TRBJ2-1
TGCGCCAGCAGCCCCAGTTTTGCCGGGTTGTCCTACAATGAGCAGTTCTTC
CASSPSFAGLSYNEQFF
>TRBV5-1|13|few|NA|TRBJ1-5
TGCGCCAGCATCAGGGGACGGGGTCAGCCCCAGCATTTT
CASIRGRGQPQHF
>TRBV30|14|NA|NA|TRBJ1-5
TGTGCCTGGAGTCCCCTATATAGCAATCAGCCCCAGCATTTT
CAWSPLYSNQPQHF
>TRBV19|13|once|NA|TRBJ2-3
TGTGCCAGTAGTATAACAAACACAGATACGCAGTATTTT
CASSITNTDTQYF
>TRBV4-3|14|NA|NA|TRBJ1-1
TGCGCCAGCAGCCAAGAACGGGGGGACACTGAAGCTTTCTTT
CASSQERGDTEAFF
>TRBV10-3|13|NA|NA|TRBJ1-4
TGTGCCATCAGTGAAGGTGGCGGTGAAAAACTGTTTTTT
CAISEGGGEKLFF
>TRBV27|15|NA|NA|TRBJ2-7
TGTGCCAGCAGTTTAACCCCCGGGAAATCCTACGAGCAGTACTTC
CASSLTPGKSYEQYF
>TRBV28|15|NA|NA|TRBJ2-7
TGTGCCAGCAGTTTATCCGGTAGCGGAAACTACGAGCAGTACTTC
CASSLSGSGNYEQYF
>TRBV28|12|NA|NA|TRBJ2-1
TGTGCCAGCAGTTTATATTGGGATGAGCAGTTCTTC
CASSLYWDEQFF
>TRBV30|16|NA|NA|TRBJ1-1
TGTGCCTGGAGTCTCCGGGGGGGGGCAAGGAACACTGAAGCTTTCTTT
CAWSLRGGARNTEAFF
>TRBV11-2|13|once|TRBD1|TRBJ1-4
TGTGCCAGCAGCTTAGAACAGGGGGTAAAACTGTTTTTT
CASSLEQGVKLFF
>TRBV5-1|14|NA|TRBD2|TRBJ2-5
TGCGCCAGCAGCCAGACACGGGAGGGAGAGACCCAGTACTTC
CASSQTREGETQYF
>TRBV15|14|once|TRBD1|TRBJ1-2
TGTGCCACCAGCAGAGATCATCAGGGGGCCGGCTACACCTTC
CATSRDHQGAGYTF
>TRBV7-2|14|NA|NA|TRBJ2-3
TGTGCCAGCAGCTTGCGAAGGGTCACAGATACGCAGTATTTT
CASSLRRVTDTQYF
>TRBV5-4|15|NA|TRBD1|TRBJ1-1
TGTGCCAGCAGCTCCGGGGGGGGACAGGGCACTGAAGCTTTCTTT
CASSSGGGQGTEAFF
>TRBV6-1|13|NA|NA|TRBJ1-2
TGTGCCAGCAGTGAAAGGGTGTCCTATGGCTACACCTTC
CASSERVSYGYTF
>TRBV7-2|14|NA|NA|TRBJ2-3
TGTGCCAGCAGCTTATCGGCGAGCACAGATACGCAGTATTTT
CASSLSASTDTQYF
>TRBV4-1|17|NA|NA|TRBJ2-2
TGCGCCAGCAGGCCGGTTCTGACGGGGGCGAGGGCCGGGGAGCTGTTTTTT
CASRPVLTGARAGELFF
>TRBV7-2|15|NA|NA|TRBJ2-2
TGTGCCAGCAGCGTCTCCGGGACATTCACCGGGGAGCTGTTTTTT
CASSVSGTFTGELFF
>TRBV4-3|14|NA|NA|TRBJ1-2
TGCGCCAGCAGCCAAAGGGAATTGCCCTATGGCTACACCTTC
CASSQRELPYGYTF
>TRBV5-1|15|NA|TRBD2|TRBJ2-5
TGCGCCAGCAGCTCCGCTAGCGGGAGTTTGGAGACCCAGTACTTC
CASSSASGSLETQYF
>TRBV7-8|12|NA|NA|TRBJ2-3
TGTGCCAGCTTATCAATCGGGGATACGCAGTATTTT
CASLSIGDTQYF
>TRBV30|16|NA|TRBD2|TRBJ2-3
TGTGCCTGGAGTGTACGGGGCAGCGGGAGAGGGGATACGCAGTATTTT
CAWSVRGSGRGDTQYF
>TRBV29-1|11|NA|NA|TRBJ2-3
TGCAGCGGACTTTCTACAGATACGCAGTATTTT
CSGLSTDTQYF
>TRBV5-6|16|NA|TRBD1|TRBJ2-1
TGTGCCAGCAGCCCGCTGGACAGGGAACTATACAATGAGCAATTCTTC
CASSPLDRELYNEQFF
>TRBV29-1|12|NA|NA|TRBJ2-7
TGCAGCGTTGAGTTACAGTCCTACGAGCAGTACTTC
CSVELQSYEQYF
>TRBV29-1|14|NA|NA|TRBJ1-4
TGCAGCGTACTTGACAGGACAACTAATGAAAAACTGTTTTTT
CSVLDRTTNEKLFF
>TRBV19|16|NA|TRBD1|TRBJ1-5
TGTGCCAGTAGTATAGTTGGCAGGGGGGGATCTCAGCCCCAGCATTTT
CASSIVGRGGSQPQHF
>TRBV28|12|NA|NA|TRBJ2-5
TGTGCCAGCACCGATCGCGGGGAGACCCAGTACTTC
CASTDRGETQYF
>TRBV11-1|13|NA|NA|TRBJ2-7
TGTGCCAGCAGCCAGGACAGATTCTACGAGCAGTACTTC
CASSQDRFYEQYF
>TRBV7-3|13|once|TRBD2|TRBJ2-3
TGTGCCAGCAGCCCTACACCGGGAGGTACGCAGTATTTT
CASSPTPGGTQYF
>TRBV9|12|NA|NA|TRBJ2-2
TGTGCCAGCAGCGTAGATTCCCTGGAGCTGTTTTTT
CASSVDSLELFF
>TRBV9|16|NA|TRBD2|TRBJ2-1
TGTGCCAGCAGCGTAGGCCCGCGCGGGAGGGCTCATGAGCAGTTCTTC
CASSVGPRGRAHEQFF
>TRBV29-1|14|NA|NA|TRBJ2-3
TGCAGCGTTTTAGCGGTTCACTCGGCAGATACGCAGTATTTT
CSVLAVHSADTQYF
>TRBV28|13|once|NA|TRBJ1-2
TGTGCCAGCAGTTTCTTCGCAGTCTATGGCTACACCTTC
CASSFFAVYGYTF
>TRBV6-6|13|NA|NA|TRBJ2-3
TGTGCCATTCGTATGGTGGAGTCAGATACGCAGTATTTT
CAIRMVESDTQYF
>TRBV10-3|11|NA|NA|TRBJ1-2
TGTGCCATCAGTGGGGAGACGAGAGCCACCTTC
CAISGETRATF
>TRBV5-1|15|NA|NA|TRBJ1-2
TGCGCCAGCAGCTTGGTGTGGGGGGCAGAGAATGGCTACACCTTC
CASSLVWGAENGYTF
>TRBV30|16|NA|TRBD1|TRBJ1-1
TGTGCCTGGAGTCCCGGGGGACAGGGGGTGATCACTGAAGCTTTCTTT
CAWSPGGQGVITEAFF
>TRBV2|15|NA|NA|TRBJ1-1
TGTGCCAGCAGTGGGACTCTATGGGGGGGGTCTGAAGCTTTCTTT
CASSGTLWGGSEAFF
>TRBV5-1|19|once|TRBD1|TRBJ2-3
TGCGCCAGCAGCTTTGGGTTTTTACCCGGGACAGAGATCACAGATACGCAGTATTTT
CASSFGFLPGTEITDTQYF
>TRBV4-2|16|NA|TRBD2|TRBJ2-1
TGTGCCAGCAGCCAAGTTTTGGTCGGGGGGGGAGATGAGCAGTTCTTC
CASSQVLVGGGDEQFF
>TRBV11-2|14|once|NA|TRBJ1-5
TGTGCCAGCAGCCCAGGGGTAGGCAATCAGCCCCAGCATTTT
CASSPGVGNQPQHF